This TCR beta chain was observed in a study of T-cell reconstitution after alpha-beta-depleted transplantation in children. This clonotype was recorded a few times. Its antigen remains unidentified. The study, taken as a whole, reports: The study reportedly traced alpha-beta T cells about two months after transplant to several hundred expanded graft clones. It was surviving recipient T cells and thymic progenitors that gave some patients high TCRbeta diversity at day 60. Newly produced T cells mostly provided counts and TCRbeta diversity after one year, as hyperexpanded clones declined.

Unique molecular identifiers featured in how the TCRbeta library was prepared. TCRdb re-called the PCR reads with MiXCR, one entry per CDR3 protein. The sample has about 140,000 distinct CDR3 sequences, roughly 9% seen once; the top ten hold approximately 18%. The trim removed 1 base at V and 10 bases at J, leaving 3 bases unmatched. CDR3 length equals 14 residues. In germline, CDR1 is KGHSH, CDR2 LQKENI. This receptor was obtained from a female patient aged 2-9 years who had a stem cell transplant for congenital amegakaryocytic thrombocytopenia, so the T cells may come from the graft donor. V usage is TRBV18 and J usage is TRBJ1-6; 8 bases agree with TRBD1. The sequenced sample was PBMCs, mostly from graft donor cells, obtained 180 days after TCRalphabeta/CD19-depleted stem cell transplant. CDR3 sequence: CASSPRTGSSPLHF. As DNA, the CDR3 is TGTGCCAGCTCACCACGGACAGGGTCATCACCCCTCCACTTT.